Below, 25 T cell receptor beta chains from the same sample are listed, as sequenced in a study of T cells in Graves' hyperthyroidism and ophthalmopathy. Using RNA transcripts as the source, TCR beta CDR3 regions were amplified. The HTBI primer set served for first-round RT-PCR of the TCR CDR3. Via MiXCR, TCRdb re-called the multiplex PCR reads, giving one row per CDR3 protein. The sample comprises fewer than 700,000 distinct CDR3 sequences, under 20% of which are singletons, and less than 4.5% rests with the top ten. Sequenced input: blood. The receptor source for this set is a woman in her twenties or thirties with Graves' hyperthyroidism.

Regarding this clonotype: A single base separates this from a much larger clone, so it may be a read error. This chain uses TRBV30 with TRBJ1-4; TRBD1 matches at 11 bases. Germline values: CDR1 GTSNPN, CDR2 SVGIG (reference sequence). There are 14 residues in the CDR3. Losses at the gene ends were 6 bases for V and 8 bases for J; bases not matched to a gene: 8. The CDR3, as DNA: TGTGCCTGTAGGACAGGGGGCGGAGGAGAAAAACTGTTTTTT. This sequence encodes CACRTGGGGEKLFF.

This clonotype was seen repeatedly, ten times or more. This rearrangement joins TRBV18 to TRBJ2-3; perhaps TRBD2 as D (5 bases). V was trimmed by 2 bases and J by 8 bases, leaving 17 bases between them. Germline-derived CDR1 and CDR2 are KGHSH and LQKENI. CDR3 size: 15 residues. In nucleotides, the CDR3 is TGTGCCAGCTCACCAAGTGAGGGAGTATTGGTTACGCAGTATTTT. Amino acid sequence: CASSPSEGVLVTQYF.

This clonotype came up a few times. The V gene is TRBV6-1, the J gene TRBJ1-4; no definite D call. Trimming shortened V by 5 bases and J by 0 bases, and 7 bases separated the two germline ends. The CDR3 runs to 14 residues. Germline V gives CDR1 MNHNS, CDR2 SASEGT. For the CDR3, the DNA is TGTGCCAGCAGTTACAGCGCAACTAATGAAAAACTGTTTTTT. Protein sequence: CASSYSATNEKLFF.

This clonotype came up a few times. V and J are TRBV5-5 and TRBJ1-3, with D uncertain. V was pared by 2 bases and J by 0 bases, with 6 bases between. The CDR3 consists of 14 residues. Germline V lookup: CDR1 SGHKS, CDR2 YYEKEE (reference sequence). The CDR3 bases are TGTGCCAGCAGCTTTGTGGACTCTGGAAACACCATATATTTT. It encodes CASSFVDSGNTIYF.

In this sample, this clonotype turned up a few times. The chain combines TRBV7-2 with TRBJ2-5; weak D call: TRBD2 (7 bases). The CDR3 totals 15 residues. Trimming took 5 bases from V and 5 from J, leaving 18 bases between them. Germline assignment: CDR1 SGHTA and CDR2 FQGNSA. CDR3 in amino acids: CASSTGGGSWETQYF. The CDR3 nucleotides read TGTGCCAGCAGCACTGGGGGCGGGAGCTGGGAGACCCAGTACTTC.

This clonotype was recorded at least ten times. The chain combines TRBV3-1 with TRBJ2-1; 9 nucleotides align to TRBD2. The CDR3 runs 14 residues. Germline CDR1 is LGHDT and CDR2 is YNNKEL (reference sequence). V lost 3 bases and J lost 8; bases outside the gene matches: 5. CDR3 residues: CASSQSGRKDEQFF. The CDR3 DNA reads as TGTGCCAGCAGCCAGAGCGGGAGGAAAGATGAGCAGTTCTTC.

Remarks on this clonotype: One end of the junction fails to match germline, which may point to a read error. This chain uses TRBV7-9 with TRBJ2-3; 9 bases map to TRBD2. Per the germline V gene, CDR1 is SEHNR and CDR2 is FQNEAQ (reference sequence). CDR3 size: 16 residues. The CDR3 loop is CASRLDYSGRTDTQYF. For the CDR3, the DNA is TGTGCCAGCAGGTTAGATTACAGCGGGAGGACAGATACGCAGTATTTT.

This chain links TRBV7-2 with TRBJ2-3; D is undetermined. V was pared by 3 bases and J by 2 bases, with 12 bases between. The germline gives CDR1 SGHTA, CDR2 FQGNSA. The CDR3 extends over 15 amino acids. The CDR3: CASSLLGQNTDTQYF. CDR3 DNA: TGTGCCAGCAGCTTGTTAGGGCAGAACACAGATACGCAGTATTTT.

CDR3 region: CASSLDRDRPYEQYF. CDR3 DNA sequence: TGCGCCAGCAGCTTGGATCGGGACCGTCCCTACGAGCAGTACTTC. The V and J genes are TRBV5-1 and TRBJ2-7; D is tentatively TRBD1 or TRBD2 (5 bases each). The germline CDR1 and CDR2 sequences are SGHRS and YFSETQ. The CDR3 is made up of 15 amino acids. V lost 0 bases, J lost 2 bases, and 12 bases lay in between.

This clonotype was counted at least ten times. The rearrangement joins TRBV20-1 to TRBJ2-2, with 7 bases that match TRBD2. This CDR3 is built from 12 residues. In germline, CDR1 is DFQATT, CDR2 SNEGSKA (reference sequence). V shed 5 bases and J 4 bases; nucleotides not matched to a gene: 1. The CDR3 DNA reads TGCAGTGCTGGCGGGGGCACCGGGGAGCTGTTTTTT. This codes for CSAGGGTGELFF.

This clonotype occurred a few times. The chain couples TRBV20-1 to TRBJ2-2; 9 bases line up with TRBD2. The CDR3 has 17 residues. From germline, CDR1 is DFQATT and CDR2 SNEGSKA (reference sequence). The trim removed 0 bases at V and 7 bases at J, leaving 12 bases unmatched. CDR3 in amino acids: CSARDQSAGGGGGELFF. In DNA, the CDR3 is TGCAGTGCTAGAGATCAGTCTGCGGGAGGGGGCGGCGGGGAGCTGTTTTTT.

With respect to this clonotype: Its ends do not fully match the called genes, so a read error is possible. The chain couples TRBV6-1 to TRBJ2-1, with TRBD2 as a possible D gene (5 bases). CDR1 MNHNS and CDR2 SASEGT come from the germline V gene. The CDR3 sequence is 11 residues long. CDR3 coding DNA: TGTGCCAGCGAGGGCTACAATGAACAGTTCTTC. Residues: CASEGYNEQFF.

With respect to this clonotype: The missing conserved phenylalanine or tryptophan at the end of this CDR3 makes a read error likely. The chain is built from TRBV7-8 and TRBJ2-1; TRBD1 might be the D (6 bases). Germline CDR1 SGHVS, CDR2 FQNEAQ. V was shortened by 2 bases and J by 4 bases, with 6 bases between the two germline ends. The CDR3 spans 13 residues. CDR3 region: CASSLTGYNEQFS. The CDR3 DNA sequence: TGTGCCAGCAGCTTAACAGGGTACAATGAGCAGTTCTCC.

The chain carries TRBV24-1 and TRBJ2-2; D ambiguous. The CDR3 runs 15 residues. Germline CDR1 is KGHDR and CDR2 is SFDVKD. V lost 8 bases and J lost 4, with 16 bases in between. The CDR3 nucleotides are TGTGCCACCATCCCGCCCGGGCTACTCACCGGGGAGCTGTTTTTT. This translates into CATIPPGLLTGELFF.

This chain links TRBV27 with TRBJ2-3; D is perhaps TRBD1 (8 bases). Germline V gives CDR1 MNHEY, CDR2 SMNVEV (reference sequence). Trimming took 5 bases from V and 8 from J, leaving 26 bases between them. This CDR3 region has 17 residues. CDR3 sequence reads: CASSGGRGGGQGGTQYF. DNA of the CDR3: TGTGCCAGCAGTGGGGGAAGGGGGGGCGGACAGGGTGGTACGCAGTATTTT.

In its sample, this clonotype was seen a few times. The chain joins TRBV7-8 to TRBJ1-2; 11 nucleotides line up with TRBD1. This CDR3 contains 14 residues. After removal of 5 bases from V and 7 bases from J, the junction contained 6 bases not matched to a gene. Germline lookup yields CDR1 SGHVS and CDR2 FQNEAQ. The CDR3 DNA reads TGTGCCAGCAGCAAGGACAGGGGGCAGAGTGGCTACACCTTC. Translated, it gives CASSKDRGQSGYTF.

In this sample, this clonotype turned up a few times. The V gene is TRBV29-1, the J gene TRBJ2-3; TRBD2 aligns across 10 bases. The ends lost 7 bases at V and 2 bases at J; junction bases unmatched: 6. CDR3 length equals 14 residues. The germline CDR1 and CDR2 sequences are SQVTM and ANQGSEA. CDR3 in DNA: TGCAGCGCTCCTGGACTAGCGGACACAGATACGCAGTATTTT. Amino acids: CSAPGLADTDTQYF.

V usage is TRBV5-1 and J usage is TRBJ2-3; perhaps TRBD2 as D (5 bases). V lost 7 bases and J lost 5, with 17 bases in between. Germline V gene sequence: CDR1 SGHRS, CDR2 YFSETQ. This CDR3 has 14 amino acids. Here the CDR3 DNA reads TGCGCCAGCCCCTGGATAGCGATCCGAGATACGCAGTATTTT. As protein: CASPWIAIRDTQYF.

This clonotype was recorded many times. This rearrangement joins TRBV28 to TRBJ2-1; 11 bases map to TRBD2. The V and J ends lost 6 bases and 1 base, in that order; junction bases with no gene match: 5. CDR3 length: 16 amino acids. Germline CDR1 is MDHEN and CDR2 is SYDVKM. The CDR3 is CASSGRLAGSYNEQFF. Written as DNA, the CDR3 is TGTGCCAGCAGCGGGAGACTAGCGGGGTCCTACAATGAGCAGTTCTTC.

The chain uses TRBV6-2 or TRBV6-3 and TRBJ2-1; TRBD1 matches 8 bases. Trimming at V came to 0 bases and at J to 9 bases, leaving 7 bases not matched to a gene. Germline CDR1 MNHEY, CDR2 SVGEGT. The CDR3 has 15 residues. CDR3 bases: TGTGCCAGCAGTTACTCGACGGGACAGGTTATTGAGCAGTTCTTC. Protein: CASSYSTGQVIEQFF.

In its sample, this clonotype was seen many times. The rearrangement uses TRBV7-2 and TRBJ2-3; a possible D gene is TRBD1 (6 bases). The CDR3 length is 15 residues. V lost 5 bases to trimming and J lost 0 bases, with 12 bases between them. The germline CDR1 and CDR2 sequences are SGHTA and FQGNSA. This chain's CDR3 is CASSVQGLSTDTQYF. In nucleotides, the CDR3 is TGTGCCAGCAGCGTACAGGGTTTAAGCACAGATACGCAGTATTTT.

This clonotype turned up a few times. The rearrangement links TRBV6-1 to TRBJ2-5; D is possibly TRBD1 (5 bases). The V gene's germline CDR1 is MNHNS and CDR2 SASEGT. The CDR3 extends over 12 amino acids. The germline V and J ends were trimmed by 8 bases and 2 bases, with 9 bases remaining between them. As DNA, the CDR3 is TGTGCCAGCGGTAGGGGACAAGAGACCCAGTACTTC. This encodes CASGRGQETQYF.

This clonotype was recorded at least ten times. This rearrangement joins TRBV28 to TRBJ1-4; D gene ambiguous. CDR3 length: 13 residues. Trimming cost V 6 bases and J 8 bases, with 13 bases left between them. CDR1 and CDR2 from the germline V gene are MDHEN and SYDVKM. The DNA of the CDR3 is TGTGCCAGCAGCCCGGGTCTAAGGGAAAAACTGTTTTTT. Its translation is CASSPGLREKLFF.

This rearrangement joins TRBV19 to TRBJ2-1, with TRBD2 identical over 11 bases. V shed 3 bases and J 10 bases; nucleotides not matched to a gene: 8. Per germline, CDR1 LNHDA and CDR2 SQIVND (reference sequence). The CDR3 is made up of 15 amino acids. The CDR3 loop reads CASSISSGGQSEQFF. The CDR3 bases are TGTGCCAGTAGTATCTCTAGCGGGGGGCAGTCGGAGCAGTTCTTC.

The V gene is TRBV7-9, the J gene TRBJ2-3; 8 bases match TRBD1. The germline CDR1 and CDR2 sequences are SEHNR and FQNEAQ (reference sequence). The V gene end was trimmed by 4 bases and the J gene end by 7 bases; junction bases not matched to a gene: 7. This CDR3 spans 14 amino acids. CDR3 in amino acids: CASSSGQGWNTQYF. The DNA of the CDR3 is TGTGCCAGCAGCTCAGGACAGGGTTGGAATACGCAGTATTTT. Full variable domain (rest looked up from reference TRBV7-9 and TRBJ2-3): DTGVSQNPRHKITKRGQNVTFRCDPISEHNRLYWYRQTLGQGPEFLTYFQNEAQLEKSRLLSDRFSAERPKGSFSTLEIQRTEQGDSAMYLCASSSGQGWNTQYFGPGTRLTVL.